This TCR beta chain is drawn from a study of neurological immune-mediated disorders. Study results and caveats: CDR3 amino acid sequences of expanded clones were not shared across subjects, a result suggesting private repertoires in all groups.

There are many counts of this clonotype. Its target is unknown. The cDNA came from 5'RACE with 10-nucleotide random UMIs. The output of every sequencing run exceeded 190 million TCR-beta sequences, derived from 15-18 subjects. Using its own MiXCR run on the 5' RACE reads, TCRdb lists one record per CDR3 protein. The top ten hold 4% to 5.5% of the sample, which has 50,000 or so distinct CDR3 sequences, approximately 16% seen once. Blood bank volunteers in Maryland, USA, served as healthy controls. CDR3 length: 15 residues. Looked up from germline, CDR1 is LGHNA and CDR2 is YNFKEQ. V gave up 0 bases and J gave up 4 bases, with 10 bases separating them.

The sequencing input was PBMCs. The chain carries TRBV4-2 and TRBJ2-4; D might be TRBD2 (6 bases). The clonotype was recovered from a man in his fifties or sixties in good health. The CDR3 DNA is TGTGCCAGCAGCCAAGATTTGGCGGGGAAAAACATTCAGTACTTC. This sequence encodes CASSQDLAGKNIQYF.